The 15 T cell receptor beta chains given below trace back to one sample, sequenced in a study of blood T cell repertoires in COVID-19. Sequencing was performed with immunoSEQ multiplex PCR; in TCRdb, only in-frame clones are kept and a portion is missing. The data hold roughly 230,000 clones, with approximately 89% observed a single time. Sequencing input: peripheral blood. These receptors all stem from a woman aged 40-49 years who had recovered from COVID-19.

This clone was seen only a few times. The chain combines TRBV9 with TRBJ1-5; D unclear. The CDR3 extends over 16 amino acids. The germline gives CDR1 SGDLS, CDR2 YYNGEE. V shed 2 bases and J shed 1 base, with 13 bases lying between them. This CDR3 reads CASSVTADRSNQPQHF. CDR3 DNA: TGTGCCAGCAGCGTTACTGCTGATCGGAGCAATCAGCCCCAGCATTTT. Variable domain in full (rest from reference TRBV9 and TRBJ1-5): DSGVTQTPKHLITATGQRVTLRCSPRSGDLSVYWYQQSLDQGLQFLIQYYNGEERAKGNILERFSAQQFPDLHSELNLSSLELGDSALYFCASSVTADRSNQPQHFGDGTRLSIL.

The sample holds one count of this clone. The V gene is TRBV28, the J gene TRBJ1-3; D gene uncertain. CDR1 and CDR2 (germline): MDHEN, SYDVKM. The germline V and J ends were trimmed by 5 bases and 9 bases, with 11 bases remaining between them. CDR3 length: 12 amino acids. The CDR3 DNA reads as TGTGCCAGCAGTGTCCGCGGCGGCACCATATATTTT. This sequence encodes CASSVRGGTIYF.

This chain joins TRBV6-2 or TRBV6-3 and TRBJ2-7; a possible D gene is TRBD2 (6 bases). V was pared by 0 bases and J by 6 bases, with 12 bases between. Germline V gives CDR1 MNHEY, CDR2 SVGEGT. This CDR3 is built from 14 residues. CDR3 loop: CASSYSRLGPEQYV. DNA for the CDR3: TGTGCCAGCAGTTACTCAAGACTAGGTCCCGAGCAGTACGTC.

The gene calls are TRBV7-3 and TRBJ2-2; D is perhaps TRBD2 (6 bases). Germline CDR1 and CDR2: SGHTA and FQGTGA. The CDR3 contains 14 residues. The V end lost 2 bases, the J end lost 7 bases, and 11 bases lay between the germline ends. This CDR3 reads CASSLQEGIGELFF. The CDR3 DNA reads TGTGCCAGCAGCTTACAGGAGGGGATCGGGGAGCTGTTTTTT.

This clone was picked up one time. The rearrangement links TRBV3-1 (or the pseudogene TRBV3-2) to TRBJ1-2; D is undetermined. The V gene's germline CDR1 is LGHDT and CDR2 YNNKEL (reference sequence). V lost 4 bases to trimming and J lost 2 bases, with 8 bases between them. The CDR3 loop spans 13 amino acids. The CDR3 DNA reads TGTGCCAGCAGCCGGGGAGAAAACTATGGCTACACCTTC. Translation: CASSRGENYGYTF.

The CDR3, as DNA: TGTGCCAGCAGCTTTGGGACAGATGGAGAACAGTACGTC. Protein sequence: CASSFGTDGEQYV. The rearrangement uses TRBV11-2 and TRBJ2-7, with 7 nucleotides matching TRBD1. CDR3 length: 13 amino acids. V shed 3 bases, J shed 10 bases, and the junction held 9 bases outside the gene matches. Germline V gene sequence: CDR1 SGHAT, CDR2 FQNNGV.

The CDR3 region is CASSNGLDYNEQFF. The CDR3 DNA sequence: TGCGCCAGCAGCAACGGACTAGACTACAATGAGCAGTTCTTC. The rearrangement links TRBV5-1 to TRBJ2-1; 7 positions agree with TRBD2. Germline values: CDR1 SGHRS, CDR2 YFSETQ. This CDR3 has 14 residues. V dropped 4 bases and J dropped 3; count of bases not matched to a gene: 4. Looking up the rest from reference TRBV5-1 and TRBJ2-1 gives the full variable domain: KAGVTQTPRYLIKTRGQQVTLSCSPISGHRSVSWYQQTPGQGLQFLFEYFSETQRNKGNFPGRFSGRQFSNSRSEMNVSTLELGDSALYLCASSNGLDYNEQFFGPGTRLTVL.

Comment on this clone: The identical CDR3 is also encoded by other nucleotide sequences in the sample. The chain recombines TRBV29-1 with TRBJ1-5, with a weak D call TRBD1 (5 bases). Trimming left V 3 bases short and J 6 bases short, with 12 bases between. The CDR3 consists of 13 residues. From germline, CDR1 is SQVTM and CDR2 ANQGSEA. The CDR3 nucleotides are TGCAGCGTTGAGGAGGGGCCCGGTCAGCCCCAGCATTTT. Residues: CSVEEGPGQPQHF.

The DNA for the CDR3 is TGTGCCAGCAGGGAAAACCCGGGAGCCCTCTCCGAGCAGTACTTC. Its translation is CASRENPGALSEQYF. The genes are TRBV2 and TRBJ2-7; D perhaps matches TRBD2 (6 bases). Per the germline V gene, CDR1 is SNHLY and CDR2 is FYNNEI. The CDR3 sequence is 15 residues long. V dropped 6 bases and J dropped 6 bases, with 21 bases sitting between them.

The genes are TRBV21-1 and TRBJ1-1; the table assigns TRBD1, which was not confirmed against the DNA. TRBV21-1 is recorded as a pseudogene. The CDR3 contains 15 residues. DNA for the CDR3: TGTGCCAGCAGCGCCCAACAGGGATCCGACACTGAAGCTTTCTTT. Translated: CASSAQQGSDTEAFF.

The chain is built from TRBV18 and TRBJ2-7; 8 nucleotides align to TRBD1. The V gene end was trimmed by 5 bases and the J gene end by 5 bases; junction bases not matched to a gene: 8. Germline-derived CDR1 and CDR2 are KGHSH and LQKENI. CDR3 size: 14 residues. In nucleotides, the CDR3 is TGTGCCAGCTCATTGGGGACAGGAGGCGACGAGCAGTACGTC. Translating it yields CASSLGTGGDEQYV.

In DNA form, the CDR3 reads TGCAGCGTCGCCTTCGGGTTAGGAGGTCAGGGCTACACCTTC. It encodes CSVAFGLGGQGYTF. The J gene is TRBJ1-2, the V gene TRBV29-1, with no clear D. Trimming removed 6 bases from V and 8 bases from J, with 22 bases in between. The CDR3 runs 14 residues. The V gene's germline CDR1 is SQVTM and CDR2 ANQGSEA.

This chain connects TRBV5-1 to TRBJ2-5, with TRBD1 matching 7 bases. Germline CDR1 reads SGHRS; CDR2 reads YFSETQ. V shed 1 base, J shed 4 bases, and the junction held 7 bases outside the gene matches. CDR3 length equals 15 residues. The CDR3: CASSLFMPGGETQYF. In DNA form, the CDR3 reads TGCGCCAGCAGCTTGTTTATGCCAGGGGGAGAGACCCAGTACTTC.

This chain joins TRBV18 and TRBJ2-2; 8 positions match TRBD1. CDR3 length: 16 residues. Germline loops: CDR1 KGHSH, CDR2 LQKENI. Trimming took 6 bases from V and 5 from J; bases not matched to a gene: 11. In DNA form, the CDR3 reads TGTGCCAGCTCGTACGGACAGGGTTCGAGTACCGGGGAGCTGTTTTTT. Translation: CASSYGQGSSTGELFF.

The V and J genes are TRBV3-1 (or the pseudogene TRBV3-2) and TRBJ2-1; D is uncertain. The CDR3 runs 12 residues. Trimming took 4 bases from V and 6 from J, leaving 7 bases between them. Germline CDR1 and CDR2: LGHDT and YNNKEL (reference sequence). Here the CDR3 reads CASSLLANEQFF. CDR3 DNA: TGTGCCAGCAGCCTATTGGCCAATGAGCAGTTCTTC.